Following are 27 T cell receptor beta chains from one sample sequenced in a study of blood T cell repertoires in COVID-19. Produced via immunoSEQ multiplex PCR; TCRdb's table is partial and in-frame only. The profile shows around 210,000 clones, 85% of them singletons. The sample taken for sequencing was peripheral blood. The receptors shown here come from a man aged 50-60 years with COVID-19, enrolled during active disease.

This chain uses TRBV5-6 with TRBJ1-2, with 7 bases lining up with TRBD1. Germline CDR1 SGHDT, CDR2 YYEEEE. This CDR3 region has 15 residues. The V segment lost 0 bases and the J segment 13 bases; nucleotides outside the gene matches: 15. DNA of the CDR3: TGTGCCAGCAGCTTGGGAGGGAACAGGGGCGGCGACGGCACCTTC. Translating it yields CASSLGGNRGGDGTF. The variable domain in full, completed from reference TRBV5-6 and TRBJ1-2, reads DAGVTQSPTHLIKTRGQQVTLRCSPKSGHDTVSWYQQALGQGPQFIFQYYEEEERQRGNFPDRFSGHQFPNYSSELNVNALLLGDSALYLCASSLGGNRGGDGTFGSGTRLTVV.

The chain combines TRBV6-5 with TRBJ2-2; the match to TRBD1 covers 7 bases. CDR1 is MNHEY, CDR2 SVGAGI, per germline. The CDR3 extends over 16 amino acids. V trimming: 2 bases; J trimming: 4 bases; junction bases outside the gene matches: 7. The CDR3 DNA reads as TGTGCCAGCAGTTACCGACAGGGTTGGGGCACCGGGGAGCTGTTTTTT. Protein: CASSYRQGWGTGELFF.

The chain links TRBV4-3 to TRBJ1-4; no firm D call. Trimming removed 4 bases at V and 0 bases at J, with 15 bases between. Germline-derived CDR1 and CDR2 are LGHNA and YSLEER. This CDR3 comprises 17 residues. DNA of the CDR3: TGCGCCAGCAGCCTGATCACCATGGCCACAACTAATGAAAAACTGTTTTTT. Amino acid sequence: CASSLITMATTNEKLFF.

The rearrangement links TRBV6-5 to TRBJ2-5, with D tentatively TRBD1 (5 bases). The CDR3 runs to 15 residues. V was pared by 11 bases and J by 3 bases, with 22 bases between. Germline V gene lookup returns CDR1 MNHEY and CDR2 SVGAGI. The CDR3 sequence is CASQWFGSREETQYF. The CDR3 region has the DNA TGTGCCTCCCAGTGGTTTGGGTCCAGGGAAGAGACCCAGTACTTC.

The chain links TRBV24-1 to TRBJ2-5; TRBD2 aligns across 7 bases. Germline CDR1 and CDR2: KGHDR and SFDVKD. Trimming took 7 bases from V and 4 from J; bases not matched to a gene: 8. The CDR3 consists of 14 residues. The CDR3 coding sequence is TGTGCCACCAGCCCTGGGGGGGGTGTAGAGACCCAGTACTTC. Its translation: CATSPGGGVETQYF.

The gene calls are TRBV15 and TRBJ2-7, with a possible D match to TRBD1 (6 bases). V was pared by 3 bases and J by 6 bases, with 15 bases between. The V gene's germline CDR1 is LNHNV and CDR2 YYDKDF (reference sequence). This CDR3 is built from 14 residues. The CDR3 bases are TGTGCCACCAGCAGGGGGGCGTCGATGGCCGAGCAGTACTTC. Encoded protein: CATSRGASMAEQYF.

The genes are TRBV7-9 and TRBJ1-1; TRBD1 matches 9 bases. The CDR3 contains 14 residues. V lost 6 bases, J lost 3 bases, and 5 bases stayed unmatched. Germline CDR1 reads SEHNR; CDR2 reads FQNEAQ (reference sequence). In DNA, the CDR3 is TGTGCCAGCAGAAAAAGACAGGGGGACACTGAAGCTTTCTTT. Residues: CASRKRQGDTEAFF.

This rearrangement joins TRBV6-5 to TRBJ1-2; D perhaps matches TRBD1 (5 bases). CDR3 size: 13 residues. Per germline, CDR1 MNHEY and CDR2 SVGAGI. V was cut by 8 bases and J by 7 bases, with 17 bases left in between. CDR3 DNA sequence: TGTGCCAGCGCGCCTAGGACAATCTCTGGCTACACCTTC. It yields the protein CASAPRTISGYTF.

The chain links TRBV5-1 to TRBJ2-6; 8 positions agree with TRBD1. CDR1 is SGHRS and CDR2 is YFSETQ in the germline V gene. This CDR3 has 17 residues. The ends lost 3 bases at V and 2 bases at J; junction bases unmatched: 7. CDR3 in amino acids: CASSYGATGAGANVLTF. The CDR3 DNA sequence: TGCGCCAGCAGCTACGGGGCGACAGGGGCTGGGGCCAACGTCCTGACTTTC.

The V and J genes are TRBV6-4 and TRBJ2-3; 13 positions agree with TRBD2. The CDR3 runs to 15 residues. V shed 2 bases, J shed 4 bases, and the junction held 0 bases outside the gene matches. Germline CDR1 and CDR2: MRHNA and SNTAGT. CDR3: CASSDTSGGADTQYF. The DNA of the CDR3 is TGTGCCAGCAGTGACACTAGCGGGGGGGCAGATACGCAGTATTTT.

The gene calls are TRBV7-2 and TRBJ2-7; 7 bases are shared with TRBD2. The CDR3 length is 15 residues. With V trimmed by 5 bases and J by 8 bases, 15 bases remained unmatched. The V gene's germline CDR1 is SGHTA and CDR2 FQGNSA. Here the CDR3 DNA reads TGTGCCAGCAGCCCGTCCGGGACTAATAGCGGCCAGCAGTACTTC. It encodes CASSPSGTNSGQQYF.

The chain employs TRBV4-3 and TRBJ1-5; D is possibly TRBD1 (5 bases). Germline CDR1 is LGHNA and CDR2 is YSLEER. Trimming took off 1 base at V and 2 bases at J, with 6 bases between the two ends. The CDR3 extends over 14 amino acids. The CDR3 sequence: CASSQARGNQPQHF. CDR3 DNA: TGCGCCAGCAGCCAAGCCAGGGGCAATCAGCCCCAGCATTTT.

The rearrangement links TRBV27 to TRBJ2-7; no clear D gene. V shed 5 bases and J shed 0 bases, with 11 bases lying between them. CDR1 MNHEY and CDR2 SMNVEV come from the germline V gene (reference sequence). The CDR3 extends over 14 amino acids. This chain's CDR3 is CASSRSMSSYEQYF. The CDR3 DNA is TGTGCCAGCAGTCGGTCTATGAGCTCCTACGAGCAGTACTTC.

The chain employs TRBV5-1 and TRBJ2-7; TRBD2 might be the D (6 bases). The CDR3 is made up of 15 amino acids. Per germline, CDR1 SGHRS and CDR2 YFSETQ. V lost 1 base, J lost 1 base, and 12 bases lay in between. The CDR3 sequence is CASSLRRDVSYEQYF. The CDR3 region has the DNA TGCGCCAGCAGCTTGAGGAGGGACGTATCCTACGAGCAGTACTTC.

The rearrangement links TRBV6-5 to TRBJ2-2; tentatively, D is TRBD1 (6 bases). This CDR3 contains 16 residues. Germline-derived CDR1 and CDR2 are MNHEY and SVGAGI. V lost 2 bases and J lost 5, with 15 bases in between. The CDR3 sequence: CASSYGPGARTGELFF. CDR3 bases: TGTGCCAGCAGTTACGGGCCAGGGGCTCGGACCGGGGAGCTGTTTTTT.

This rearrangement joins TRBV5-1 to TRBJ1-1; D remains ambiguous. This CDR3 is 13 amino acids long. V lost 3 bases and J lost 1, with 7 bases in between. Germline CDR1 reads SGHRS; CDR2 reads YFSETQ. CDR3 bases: TGCGCCAGCAGCTGGGCTGAGAACACTGAAGCTTTCTTT. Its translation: CASSWAENTEAFF.

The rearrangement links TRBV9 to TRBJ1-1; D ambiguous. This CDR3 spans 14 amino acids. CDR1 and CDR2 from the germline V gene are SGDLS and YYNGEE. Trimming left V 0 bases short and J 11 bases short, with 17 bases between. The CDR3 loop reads CASSVGSGIMRAFF. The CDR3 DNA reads TGTGCCAGCAGCGTAGGGTCGGGAATAATGCGGGCTTTCTTT.

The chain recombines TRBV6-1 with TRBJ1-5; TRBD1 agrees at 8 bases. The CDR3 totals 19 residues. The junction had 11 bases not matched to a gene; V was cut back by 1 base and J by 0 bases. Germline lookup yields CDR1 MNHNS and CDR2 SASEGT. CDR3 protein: CASSEVYQGALNSNQPQHF. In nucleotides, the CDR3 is TGTGCCAGCAGTGAAGTTTATCAGGGGGCCCTCAATAGCAATCAGCCCCAGCATTTT.

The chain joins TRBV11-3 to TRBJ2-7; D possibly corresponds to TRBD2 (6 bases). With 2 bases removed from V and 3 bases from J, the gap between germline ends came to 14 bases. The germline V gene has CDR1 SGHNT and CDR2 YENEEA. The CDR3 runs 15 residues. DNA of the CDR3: TGTGCCAGCAGCTTAAACACCGGGGGTGACTACGAGCAGTACTTC. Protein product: CASSLNTGGDYEQYF.

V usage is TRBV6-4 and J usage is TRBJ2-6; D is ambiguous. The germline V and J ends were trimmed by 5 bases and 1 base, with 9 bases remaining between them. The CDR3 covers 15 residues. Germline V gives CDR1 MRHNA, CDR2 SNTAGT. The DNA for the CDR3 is TGTGCCAGCAGTCAGGAAGGTTCTGGGGCCAACGTCCTGACTTTC. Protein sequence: CASSQEGSGANVLTF.

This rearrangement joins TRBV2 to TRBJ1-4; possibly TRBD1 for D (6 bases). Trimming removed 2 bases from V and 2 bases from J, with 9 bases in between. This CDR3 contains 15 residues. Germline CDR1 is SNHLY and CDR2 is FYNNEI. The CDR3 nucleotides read TGTGCCAGCAGTGAACAGGGGCTGACTAATGAAAAACTGTTTTTT. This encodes CASSEQGLTNEKLFF.

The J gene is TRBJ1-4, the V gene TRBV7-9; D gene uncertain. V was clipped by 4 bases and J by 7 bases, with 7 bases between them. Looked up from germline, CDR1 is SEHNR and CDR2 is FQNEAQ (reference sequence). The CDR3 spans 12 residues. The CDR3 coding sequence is TGTGCCAGCAGCTCCCCCTCTGAAAAACTGTTTTTT. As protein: CASSSPSEKLFF.

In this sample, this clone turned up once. For the CDR3, the DNA is TGTGCCAGCAGCTTAGCGTCCAGGGGTCGAACTGAAGCTTTCTTT. Translated, it gives CASSLASRGRTEAFF. The chain employs TRBV7-2 and TRBJ1-1, with TRBD1 as a possible D gene (6 bases). Germline CDR1 and CDR2: SGHTA and FQGNSA. Between the trimmed V and J ends, which lost 0 bases and 5 bases, there was a span of 13 bases. The CDR3 is made up of 15 amino acids.

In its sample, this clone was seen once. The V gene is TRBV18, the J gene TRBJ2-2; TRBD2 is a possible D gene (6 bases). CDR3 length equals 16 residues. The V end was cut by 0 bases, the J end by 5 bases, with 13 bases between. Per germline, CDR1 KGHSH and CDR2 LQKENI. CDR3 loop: CASSPPGAGGTGELFF. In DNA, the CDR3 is TGTGCCAGCTCACCACCCGGGGCCGGAGGGACCGGGGAGCTGTTTTTT. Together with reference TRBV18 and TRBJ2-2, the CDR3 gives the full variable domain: NAGVMQNPRHLVRRRGQEARLRCSPMKGHSHVYWYRQLPEEGLKFMVYLQKENIIDESGMPKERFSAEFPKEGPSILRIQQVVRGDSAAYFCASSPPGAGGTGELFFGEGSRLTVL.

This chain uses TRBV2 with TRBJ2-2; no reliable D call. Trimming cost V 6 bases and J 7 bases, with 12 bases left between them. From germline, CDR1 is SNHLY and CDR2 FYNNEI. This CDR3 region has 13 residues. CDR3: CASRASGVGELFF. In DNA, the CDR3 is TGTGCCAGCAGGGCCTCCGGAGTCGGGGAGCTGTTTTTT.

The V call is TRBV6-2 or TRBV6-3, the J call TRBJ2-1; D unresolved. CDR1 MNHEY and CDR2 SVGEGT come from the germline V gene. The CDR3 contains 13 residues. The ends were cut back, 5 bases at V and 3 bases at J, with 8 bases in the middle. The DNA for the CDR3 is TGTGCCAGCAGTCCACTGTACTACAATGAGCAGTTCTTC. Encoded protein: CASSPLYYNEQFF.

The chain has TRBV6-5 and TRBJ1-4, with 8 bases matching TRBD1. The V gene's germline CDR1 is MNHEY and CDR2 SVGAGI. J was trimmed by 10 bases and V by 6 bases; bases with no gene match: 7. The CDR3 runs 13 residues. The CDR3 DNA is TGTGCCAGCAGGGGTGAAACAGGGGGAAAACTGTTTTTT. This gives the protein CASRGETGGKLFF.